The present T cell receptor (beta chain) was sequenced within a study of T-cell memory formation after mild COVID-19 (dated by TCRdb to the early 2020s). With regard to the full study: Most TCR sequence clusters were specific to one of the two donors. In two donors, T-cell clones that expanded and contracted after mild COVID-19 were followed by sequencing TCRalpha and TCRbeta repertoires longitudinally. The cohort comprised two young, previously healthy adult volunteers, one female and one male.

This clonotype has only a few counts. Its target antigen remains unknown. Base qualities are missing; no much larger clone stands one base away. CDR1 and CDR2, looked up from the germline V gene, are SGHDN and FVKESK. The CDR3 runs 15 residues from the cysteine to the phenylalanine. Just the 45-base CDR3 DNA is kept, in frame starting at base 1. From V the trimming removes 2 bases and from J it removes 7 bases, while the gene matches leave 3 bases of the junction unaccounted for. Study-wide findings and limitations: Clones that contracted from day 15 to 85 showed balanced CD4/CD8 phenotypes, whereas a second wave of clones that expanded from day 15 to 37 leaned towards CD4+. The study included only two mild cases, and larger cohorts that include severe cases with pre-infection samples were judged to be necessary. Some responding clones were detected in pre-infection memory, suggesting pre-existing cross-reactive memory T cells joined the SARS-CoV-2 response. Contracting CD4+ clones were located mainly in the CM and EM memory subsets, whereas CD8+ clones were found to be enriched in EMRA. Whether the second-wave clones peaking on day 37 were SARS-CoV-2 specific was not confirmed.

Sequencer: Illumina NovaSeq 6000. TCRalpha and TCRbeta cDNA libraries were constructed by 5'RACE with constant-segment primers, with sample barcodes and unique molecular identifiers being introduced. RNA was extracted from every sample with Trizol reagent. The libraries were amplified in two PCR steps, and the second step added a second sample barcode and Illumina TruSeq adapters. Sequencing of the libraries was done on an Illumina NovaSeq, producing 2 x 150 bp paired-end reads. For the original study's pipeline: The reads were demultiplexed and collapsed into UMI-guided consensus sequences using migec v1.2.7. Using mixcr v2.1.11, UMI consensuses were aligned to TRA and TRB V and J templates and then assembled into clonotypes. Expanded or contracted clonotypes were those called significant by both edgeR and NoisET, with noise models trained on biological replicates. For edgeR calls, the cutoffs were a false discovery rate-adjusted p below 0.01 and a log2 fold-change threshold of 1. As an exploratory analysis of dynamics, max-normalized trajectories of the 1000 most abundant clonotypes were examined by PCA with hierarchical clustering. Each responding clone was given a CD4 or CD8 phenotype based on the CD4+ and CD8+ repertoires, which had been sequenced separately. The raw public data were reprocessed by TCRdb itself: fastp quality trimming at Q25, MiXCR clonotype calling, in-frame beta chains only. Identical CDR3 protein sequences are pooled into one entry, listed with their most common genes and DNA. The V and J calls shown here were made by TCRdb, not taken from the authors' results. Recorded for this sample are nearly 350,000 distinct CDR3 sequences; 10% to 15% of them occurred a single time. The ten largest make up over 20% of the sample.

Ficoll-Paque density gradient centrifugation was the method used to isolate PBMCs. This receptor was taken from a man aged 18-30 years who had mild COVID-19 (a few samples of this study predate the infection). The sample titles of this study are shuffled in the database, so cell type and time point are left out; the donor was told from shared clones. The sequence joins TRBV14 to TRBJ2-1, with 12 junctional bases fitting TRBD2. Sequencing was done on a sample of PBMCs or a T cell subset sorted from them (not recorded which). The CDR3 is CASSQLAGGPNEQFF. In nucleotide form, the sequence is TGTGCCAGCAGCCAACTAGCGGGGGGGCCAAATGAGCAGTTCTTC.